This note documents a single T cell receptor (beta chain) sequence. The clone's antigen remains unknown. No base-level quality is on record; no much larger clone is a single base apart. The sample comes from a study of technical replicates of blood from a few donors (dated by TCRdb to about 2017). Trimming takes 0 bases off V and 14 bases off J; junction bases not matched to a gene: 6. Including cysteine and phenylalanine, the CDR3 has 11 amino acids. Only the CDR3 part of the read is kept: 33 bases, read in frame from the first base. The germline V gene (reference sequence) provides CDR1 GTSNPN and CDR2 SVGIG. Receptor libraries were prepared by the immunoSEQ multiplex PCR assay. Drawn from immuneACCESS, this table holds only the in-frame rearrangements with V and J called that TCRdb kept. Clones are partly lost; checked studies trace under half to an unresolved V gene and leave the rest unexplained. This sample has about 90,000 clones in its table, and about 94% of those were observed once. About 0.23% of the sample is in the top ten clones.

The receptor was isolated from a human donor in good health. Here the chain combines TRBV30 and TRBJ1-1; 7 central bases correspond to TRBD1. The sequencing sample was made of T cells isolated from PBMCs. Read as DNA, the sequence is TGTGCCTGGAGTGTCGGACAGGTTAGCTTCTTT. Its protein product is CAWSVGQVSFF.